The sequence of this T cell receptor beta chain was determined in a study of blood T cell repertoires in COVID-19. Background on the study: The cDNA or gDNA used as material had been derived from T cells, B-cell-depleted T cells, or PBMCs.

Original processing notes: Amplified reference gene primers provided the basis for estimating nucleated cell counts. Sequencing used immunoSEQ multiplex PCR; TCRdb keeps in-frame clones, though not all of them. V and J calls and clone size are copied from that table; D and trimming were computed from the DNA. The data contain roughly 500,000 clones, around 87% of them seen just once; the ten biggest clones take up roughly 1.9%. Germline loops: CDR1 SGHRS, CDR2 YFSETQ. The CDR3 runs to 18 residues. The trim removed 4 bases at V and 0 bases at J, leaving 9 bases unmatched. The sequence was obtained from a woman between 35 and 50 years old who had recovered from COVID-19. Sequenced input: PBMCs or T cells enriched from blood (not recorded which). This sequence joins TRBV5-1 and TRBJ2-6, with 8 bases fitting TRBD1. CDR3 residues: CASSMDRALSSGANVLTF. CDR3 bases: TGCGCCAGCAGCATGGACAGGGCCTTAAGCTCTGGGGCCAACGTCCTGACTTTC.